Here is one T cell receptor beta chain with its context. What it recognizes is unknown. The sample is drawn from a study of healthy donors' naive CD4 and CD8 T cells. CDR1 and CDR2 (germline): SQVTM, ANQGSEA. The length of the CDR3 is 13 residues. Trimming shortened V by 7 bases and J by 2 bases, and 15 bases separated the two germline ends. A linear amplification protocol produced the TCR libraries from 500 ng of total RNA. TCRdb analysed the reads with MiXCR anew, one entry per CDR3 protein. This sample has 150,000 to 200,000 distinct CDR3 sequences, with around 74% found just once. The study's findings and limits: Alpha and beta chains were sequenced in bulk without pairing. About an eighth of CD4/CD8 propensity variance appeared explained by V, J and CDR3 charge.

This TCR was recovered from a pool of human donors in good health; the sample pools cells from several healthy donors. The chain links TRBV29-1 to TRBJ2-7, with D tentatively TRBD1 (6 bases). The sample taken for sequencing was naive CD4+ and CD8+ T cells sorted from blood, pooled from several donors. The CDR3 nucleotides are TGCAGCGCCACACAGGGAGCGCCCTACGAGCAGTACTTC. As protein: CSATQGAPYEQYF.